These T cell receptor beta chains were read from a single sample in a study of technical replicates of blood from several donors. Profiling relied on immunoSEQ multiplex PCR, and the TCRdb table lists in-frame clones only, not all of them. The sample lists over 90,000 clones, about 95% occurring once. Specimen: T cells isolated from PBMCs. The receptors here all came from a human donor in good health. Each CDR3 is given without its conserved first and last residue. A D gene is named only where the DNA matches it firmly.

D gene	V gene	J gene	CDR3 protein
NA	TRBV19	TRBJ1-2	ASQWSGGNYT
TRBD2	TRBV7-3	TRBJ2-3	ASSLKTTSGYPGTQY
NA	TRBV25-1	TRBJ1-1	ASSELGDQHSNTEAF
TRBD1	TRBV7-3	TRBJ2-1	ASAKRGPGPTLNEQF
NA	TRBV7-3	TRBJ2-5	ASSFISLSETQY
NA	TRBV6-6	TRBJ1-2	ASSYPEENYGYT
TRBD1	TRBV5-1	TRBJ2-5	ASSFSLQGRETQY
NA	TRBV19	TRBJ1-2	ASSTPRHFSDHYGYT
NA	TRBV11-1	TRBJ1-4	ASSQQGTVNEKLF
TRBD2	TRBV25-1	TRBJ2-3	ASSPHMTSGGDTQY
TRBD1	TRBV6-5	TRBJ1-5	ASRDRGQVQPQH
NA	TRBV9	TRBJ2-2	ASSVEGLITGELF
NA	TRBV7-9	TRBJ1-2	ASSLGEPGYT
TRBD2	TRBV9	TRBJ2-1	ASSAETGTSGILEQF
TRBD2	TRBV19	TRBJ2-1	ASSIDREGQDEQF
NA	TRBV9	TRBJ2-7	ASSPISSLHEQY
NA	TRBV6-6	TRBJ1-1	ASSSPTDTEAF